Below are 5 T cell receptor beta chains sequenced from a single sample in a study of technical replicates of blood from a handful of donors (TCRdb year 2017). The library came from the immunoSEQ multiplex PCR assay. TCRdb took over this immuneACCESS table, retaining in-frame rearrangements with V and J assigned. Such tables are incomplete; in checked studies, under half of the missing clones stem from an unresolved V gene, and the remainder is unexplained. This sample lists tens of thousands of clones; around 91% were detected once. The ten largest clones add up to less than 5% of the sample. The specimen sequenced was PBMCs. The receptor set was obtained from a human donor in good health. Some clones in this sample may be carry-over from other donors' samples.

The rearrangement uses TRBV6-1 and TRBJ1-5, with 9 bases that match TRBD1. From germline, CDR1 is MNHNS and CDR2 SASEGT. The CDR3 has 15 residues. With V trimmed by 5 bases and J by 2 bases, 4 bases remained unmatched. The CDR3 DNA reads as TGTGCCAGCAGTCCCTGGACAGGGGGCAATCAGCCCCAGCATTTT. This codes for CASSPWTGGNQPQHF.

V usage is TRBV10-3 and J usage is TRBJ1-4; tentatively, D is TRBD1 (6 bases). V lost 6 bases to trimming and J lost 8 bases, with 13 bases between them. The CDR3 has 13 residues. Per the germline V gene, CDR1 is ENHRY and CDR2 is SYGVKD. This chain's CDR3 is CAIRGHGGEKLFF. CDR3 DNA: TGTGCCATCAGGGGACACGGCGGAGAAAAACTGTTTTTT.

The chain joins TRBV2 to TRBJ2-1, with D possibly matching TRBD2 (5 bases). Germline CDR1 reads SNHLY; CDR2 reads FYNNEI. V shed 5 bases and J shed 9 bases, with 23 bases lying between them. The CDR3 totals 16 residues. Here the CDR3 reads CASSSAGYAVNAEQFF. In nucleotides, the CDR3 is TGTGCCAGCAGTTCCGCGGGCTATGCGGTGAACGCTGAGCAGTTCTTC.

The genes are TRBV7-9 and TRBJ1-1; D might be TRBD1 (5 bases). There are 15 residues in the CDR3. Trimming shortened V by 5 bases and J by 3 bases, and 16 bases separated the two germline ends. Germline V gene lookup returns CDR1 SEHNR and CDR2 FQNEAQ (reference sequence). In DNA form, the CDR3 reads TGTGCCAGCAGCCTCGCCGGGACTCCGTACACTGAAGCTTTCTTT. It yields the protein CASSLAGTPYTEAFF.

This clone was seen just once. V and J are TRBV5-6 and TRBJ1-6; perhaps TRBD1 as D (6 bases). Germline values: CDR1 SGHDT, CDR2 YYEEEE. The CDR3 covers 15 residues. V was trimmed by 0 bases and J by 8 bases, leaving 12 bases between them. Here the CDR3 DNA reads TGTGCCAGCAGCTTGGCCAGGGGTACACATTCACCCCTCCACTTT. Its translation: CASSLARGTHSPLHF.